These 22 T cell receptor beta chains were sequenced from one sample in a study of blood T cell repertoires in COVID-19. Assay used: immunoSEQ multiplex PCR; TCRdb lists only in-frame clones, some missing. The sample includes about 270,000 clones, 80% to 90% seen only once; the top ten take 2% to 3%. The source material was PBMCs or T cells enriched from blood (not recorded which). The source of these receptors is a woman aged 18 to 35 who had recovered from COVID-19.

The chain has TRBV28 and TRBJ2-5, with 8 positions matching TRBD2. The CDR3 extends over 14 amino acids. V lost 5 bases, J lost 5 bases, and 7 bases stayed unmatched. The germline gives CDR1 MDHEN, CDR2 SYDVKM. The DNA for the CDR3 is TGTGCCAGCAGTAGAGGACTAGCTGAGGAGACCCAGTACTTC. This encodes CASSRGLAEETQYF.

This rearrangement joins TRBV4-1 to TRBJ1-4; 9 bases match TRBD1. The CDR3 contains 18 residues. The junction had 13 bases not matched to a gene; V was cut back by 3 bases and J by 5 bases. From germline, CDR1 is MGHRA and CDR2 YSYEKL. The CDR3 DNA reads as TGCGCCAGCAGCCACCCTACGACGCGGGACAGGGCGAATGAAAAACTGTTTTTT. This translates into CASSHPTTRDRANEKLFF.

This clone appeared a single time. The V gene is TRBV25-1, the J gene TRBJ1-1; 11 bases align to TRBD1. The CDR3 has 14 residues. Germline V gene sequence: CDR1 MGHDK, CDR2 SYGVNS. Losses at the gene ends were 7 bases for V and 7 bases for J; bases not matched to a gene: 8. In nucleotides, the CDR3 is TGTGCCAGCACGCCGGACAGGGGGCGAGATGAAGCTTTCTTT. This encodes CASTPDRGRDEAFF.

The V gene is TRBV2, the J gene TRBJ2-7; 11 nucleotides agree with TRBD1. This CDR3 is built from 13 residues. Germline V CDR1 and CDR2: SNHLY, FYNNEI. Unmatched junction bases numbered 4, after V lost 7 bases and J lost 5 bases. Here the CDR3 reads CASTGTGGNEQYF. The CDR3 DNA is TGTGCCAGCACCGGGACAGGGGGGAACGAGCAGTACTTC.

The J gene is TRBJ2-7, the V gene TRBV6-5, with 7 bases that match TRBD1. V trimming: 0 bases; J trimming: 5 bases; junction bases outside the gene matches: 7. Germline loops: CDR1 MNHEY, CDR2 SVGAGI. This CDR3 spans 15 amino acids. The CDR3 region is CASSYSPAGGHEQYF. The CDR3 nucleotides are TGTGCCAGCAGTTACTCCCCTGCAGGGGGACACGAGCAGTACTTC.

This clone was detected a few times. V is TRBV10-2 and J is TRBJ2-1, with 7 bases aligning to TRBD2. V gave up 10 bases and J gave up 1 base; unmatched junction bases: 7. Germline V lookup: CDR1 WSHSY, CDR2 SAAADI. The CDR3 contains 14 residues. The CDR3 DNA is TGCGCCACCCTGGGGGGGGTGTCCTACAATGAGCAGTTCTTC. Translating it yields CATLGGVSYNEQFF.

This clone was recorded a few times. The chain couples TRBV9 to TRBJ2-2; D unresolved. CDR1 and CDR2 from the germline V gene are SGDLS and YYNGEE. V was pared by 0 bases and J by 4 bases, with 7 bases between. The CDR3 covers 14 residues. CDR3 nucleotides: TGTGCCAGCAGCGTAGACGGTCGCACCGGGGAGCTGTTTTTT. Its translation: CASSVDGRTGELFF. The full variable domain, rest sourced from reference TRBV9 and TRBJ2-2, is DSGVTQTPKHLITATGQRVTLRCSPRSGDLSVYWYQQSLDQGLQFLIQYYNGEERAKGNILERFSAQQFPDLHSELNLSSLELGDSALYFCASSVDGRTGELFFGEGSRLTVL.

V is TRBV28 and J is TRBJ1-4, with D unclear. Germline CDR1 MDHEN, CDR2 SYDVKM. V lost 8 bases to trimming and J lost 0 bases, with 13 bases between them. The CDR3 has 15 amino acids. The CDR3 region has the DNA TGTGCCAGCGCACCAACGGGAGCAACTAATGAAAAACTGTTTTTT. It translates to CASAPTGATNEKLFF.

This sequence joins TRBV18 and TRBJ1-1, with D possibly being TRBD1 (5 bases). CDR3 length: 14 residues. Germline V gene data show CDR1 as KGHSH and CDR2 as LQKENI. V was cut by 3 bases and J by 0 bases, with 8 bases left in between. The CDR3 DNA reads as TGTGCCAGCTCACCTCGGGGGTTGAACACTGAAGCTTTCTTT. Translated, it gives CASSPRGLNTEAFF.

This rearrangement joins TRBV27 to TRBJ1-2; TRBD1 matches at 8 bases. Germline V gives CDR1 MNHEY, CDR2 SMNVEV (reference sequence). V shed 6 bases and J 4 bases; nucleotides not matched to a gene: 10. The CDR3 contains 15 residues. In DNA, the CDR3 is TGTGCCAGCAGGGCCCCCGGACAGGGACTCTATGGCTACACCTTC. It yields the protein CASRAPGQGLYGYTF.

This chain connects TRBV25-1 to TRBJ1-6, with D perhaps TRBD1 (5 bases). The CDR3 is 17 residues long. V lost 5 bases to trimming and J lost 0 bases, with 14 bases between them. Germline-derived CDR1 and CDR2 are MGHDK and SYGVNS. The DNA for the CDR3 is TGTGCCAGCAGTTATGGGACTCTCAGCTCCTATAATTCACCCCTCCACTTT. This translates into CASSYGTLSSYNSPLHF.

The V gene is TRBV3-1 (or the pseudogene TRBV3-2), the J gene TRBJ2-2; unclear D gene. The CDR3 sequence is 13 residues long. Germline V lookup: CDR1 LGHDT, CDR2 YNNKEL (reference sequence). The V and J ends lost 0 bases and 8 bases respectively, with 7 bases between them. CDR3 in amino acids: CASSQDWRGELFF. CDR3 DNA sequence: TGTGCCAGCAGCCAAGATTGGCGGGGGGAGCTGTTTTTT.

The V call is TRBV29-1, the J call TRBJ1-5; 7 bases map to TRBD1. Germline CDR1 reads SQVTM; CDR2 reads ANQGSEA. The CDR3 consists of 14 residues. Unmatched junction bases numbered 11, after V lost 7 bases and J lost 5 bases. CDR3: CSAWTGARDQPQHF. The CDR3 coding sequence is TGCAGCGCCTGGACAGGTGCCAGGGATCAGCCCCAGCATTTT.

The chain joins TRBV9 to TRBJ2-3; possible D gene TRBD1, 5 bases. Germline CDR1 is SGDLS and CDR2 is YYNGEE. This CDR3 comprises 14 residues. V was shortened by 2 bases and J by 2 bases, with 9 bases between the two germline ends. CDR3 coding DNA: TGTGCCAGCAGCGTGGGGCCCTACACAGATACGCAGTATTTT. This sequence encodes CASSVGPYTDTQYF.

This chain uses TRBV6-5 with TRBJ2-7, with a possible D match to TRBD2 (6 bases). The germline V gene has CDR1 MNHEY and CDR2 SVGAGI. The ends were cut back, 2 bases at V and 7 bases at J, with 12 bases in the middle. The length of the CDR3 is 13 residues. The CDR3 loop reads CASSYGGDLEQYF. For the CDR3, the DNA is TGTGCCAGCAGTTACGGCGGGGATCTTGAGCAGTACTTC.

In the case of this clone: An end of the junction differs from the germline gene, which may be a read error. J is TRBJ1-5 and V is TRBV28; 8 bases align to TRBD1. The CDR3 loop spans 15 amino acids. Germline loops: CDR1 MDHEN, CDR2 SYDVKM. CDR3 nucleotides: TGTGCCAGCATTTTATCAGGGGGCGGTAATCAGCCCCAGCATTTT. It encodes CASILSGGGNQPQHF.

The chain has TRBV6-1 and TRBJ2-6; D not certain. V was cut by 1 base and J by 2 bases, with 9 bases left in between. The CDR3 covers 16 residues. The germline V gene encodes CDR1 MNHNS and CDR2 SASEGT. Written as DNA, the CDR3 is TGTGCCAGCAGTGAAGAATCAGGTACTGGGGCCAACGTCCTGACTTTC. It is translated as CASSEESGTGANVLTF.

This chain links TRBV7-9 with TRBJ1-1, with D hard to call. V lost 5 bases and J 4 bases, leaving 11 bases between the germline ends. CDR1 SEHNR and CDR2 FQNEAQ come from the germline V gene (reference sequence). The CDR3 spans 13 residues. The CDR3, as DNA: TGTGCCAGCAGCACGTCTCGGGGCACTGAAGCTTTCTTT. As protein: CASSTSRGTEAFF.

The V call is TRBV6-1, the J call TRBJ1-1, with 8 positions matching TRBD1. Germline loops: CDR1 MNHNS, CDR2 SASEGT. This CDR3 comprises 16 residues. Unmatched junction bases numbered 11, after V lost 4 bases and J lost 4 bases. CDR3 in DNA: TGTGCCAGCAGTGGCCGATTGTCAACAGGGGGCACTGAAGCTTTCTTT. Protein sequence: CASSGRLSTGGTEAFF.

The CDR3 DNA reads TGTGCCAGCAGTGGGGGGCGCGTGGCCAACGTCCTGACTTTC. Residues: CASSGGRVANVLTF. The V gene is TRBV2, the J gene TRBJ2-6; a possible D gene is TRBD1 (6 bases). In germline, CDR1 is SNHLY, CDR2 FYNNEI. This CDR3 has 14 residues. The V end lost 4 bases, the J end lost 6 bases, and 10 bases lay between the germline ends.

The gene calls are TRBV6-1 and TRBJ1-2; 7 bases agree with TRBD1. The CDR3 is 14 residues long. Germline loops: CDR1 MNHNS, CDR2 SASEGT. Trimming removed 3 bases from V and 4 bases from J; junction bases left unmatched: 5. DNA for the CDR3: TGTGCCAGCAGTGACCTCGGGACAGCCTATGGCTACACCTTC. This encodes CASSDLGTAYGYTF.

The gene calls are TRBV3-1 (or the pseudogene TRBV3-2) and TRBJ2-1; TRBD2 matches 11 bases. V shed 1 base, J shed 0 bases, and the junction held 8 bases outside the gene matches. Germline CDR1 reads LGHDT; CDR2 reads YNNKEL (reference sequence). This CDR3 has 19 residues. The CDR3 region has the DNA TGTGCCAGCAGCCAAGTTGCTAGCGGGGGGAAAAGCTCCTACAATGAGCAGTTCTTC. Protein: CASSQVASGGKSSYNEQFF.